This TCR beta chain is from a study of response to subunit inactivated influenza vaccine. With respect to this clonotype: Its antigen is unidentified.

From germline, CDR1 is DFQATT and CDR2 SNEGSKA (reference sequence). The CDR3 is 13 amino acids. V lost 4 bases and J lost 5, with 12 bases in between. TCRdb reprocessed the RT-PCR reads via MiXCR and lists one record per CDR3 protein. The sample lists some 300,000 distinct CDR3 sequences; 22% were seen once. Study-wide results and limits: Seasonal influenza vaccination, on each occasion, was suggested by the authors to recruit few new T cells.

The rearrangement joins TRBV20-1 to TRBJ1-5; possible D gene TRBD1, 5 bases. The sequence came from a man aged 45 to 75 who received an inactivated influenza vaccine. The sample in question was PBMCs from blood, obtained approximately 20 months after vaccination. CDR3 DNA: TGCAGTGCTACCCCGGCAGGGTATCAGCCCCAGCATTTT. It is translated as CSATPAGYQPQHF.